Listed below are T cell receptor beta chains from one sample, sequenced in a study of shared clonotypes between healthy human individuals. Some clones are missing from TCRdb's copy, which holds only in-frame ones; the method was immunoSEQ multiplex PCR. The table includes some 350,000 clones, approximately 79% detected once. The sequenced sample consisted of memory CD4+ T cells sorted from blood. The origin of the receptors is a man aged 25 to 40 in good health. Each CDR3 is given with its conserved first and last residue. The order of the fields is J gene, V gene, clone size, D gene, CDR3 DNA, CDR3 protein. The D gene is left open where the match is weak. Not all rows give a size; the values are once, few, many and, for expanded clones, a class.

>TRBJ1-1|TRBV28|.|.
TGTGCCAGCAGTCCCCGTCCCGGATTGAACACTGAAGCTTTCTTT
CASSPRPGLNTEAFF
>TRBJ2-3|TRBV19|.|TRBD2
TGTGCCAGTAGTACCTCCGAGCGGGATGCGGGGAACGGGGCACCGTATACGCAGTATTTT
CASSTSERDAGNGAPYTQYF
>TRBJ2-3|TRBV29-1|.|.
TGCAGCGTTGAAGACCAGTATAGCACAGATACGCAGTATTTT
CSVEDQYSTDTQYF
>TRBJ2-4|TRBV10-3|few|.
TGTGCCATCAGTGATACTCGGACAGAAAAAAACATTCAGTACTTC
CAISDTRTEKNIQYF
>TRBJ1-6|TRBV6-1|.|.
TGTGCCAGCCGGGGGTATAATTCACCCCTCCACTTT
CASRGYNSPLHF
>TRBJ2-7|TRBV28|.|.
TGTGCCAGCAGTTCCCACGGGGGAAACTACGAGCAGTACTTC
CASSSHGGNYEQYF
>TRBJ2-1|TRBV30|.|.
TGTGCCTGGGCCGCCAGCACAGGGTCTTACAATGAGCAGTTCTTC
CAWAASTGSYNEQFF
>TRBJ2-7|TRBV19|few|TRBD2
TGTGCCAGCTCAAGGTACAGTACTGGGCTAGCGGGAGTACGGGAGCAGTACTTC
CASSRYSTGLAGVREQYF
>TRBJ2-5|TRBV11-2|.|TRBD1
TGTGCCAGCAGCTTTTCAGGGGGTCAAGAGACCCAGTACTTC
CASSFSGGQETQYF
>TRBJ1-3|TRBV5-1|.|.
TGCGCCAGCAGCTTGGGACAAGCTGGAAACACCATATATTTT
CASSLGQAGNTIYF
>TRBJ1-3|TRBV2|.|.
TGTGCCAGCAGTGAAGGGTCAGCTGGAAACACCATATATTTT
CASSEGSAGNTIYF
>TRBJ2-3|TRBV11-3|.|.
TGTGCCAGCAGCTTAGGGTGGTCGGGGGATCCCGCGGACACAGATACGCAGTATTTT
CASSLGWSGDPADTDTQYF
>TRBJ1-3|TRBV6-6|.|TRBD1
TGTGCCAGCAGTCGCGACAGGGGACTGGCTGGAAACACCATATATTTT
CASSRDRGLAGNTIYF
>TRBJ2-5|TRBV9|.|.
TGTGCCAGCAGCGTAGGGGTTCAGACCCAGTACTTC
CASSVGVQTQYF
>TRBJ2-1|TRBV5-1|.|.
TGCGCCAGCAGCTCGTGGCAGTCCTACAATGAGCAGTTCTTC
CASSSWQSYNEQFF
>TRBJ1-1|TRBV11-3|.|TRBD1
TGTGCCAGCAGCAGGGGACAGGGTTTCGCTTTCTTT
CASSRGQGFAFF
>TRBJ1-1|TRBV5-1|few|TRBD1
TGCGCCAGCAGCAAGGGGACAGGTGTGACTGAAGCTTTCTTT
CASSKGTGVTEAFF
>TRBJ2-7|TRBV29-1|.|TRBD2
TGCAGCGTCGGCGGGAGTGTATCTGCCTACGAGCAGTACTTC
CSVGGSVSAYEQYF
>TRBJ2-7|TRBV11-2|.|.
TGTGCCAGCAGCTCCGACTATCCCATCGACTCGGGGCAGTACTTC
CASSSDYPIDSGQYF
>TRBJ2-3|TRBV9|.|.
TGTGCCAGCAGCGCTGTAGGCGCCCGCACAGATACGCAGTATTTT
CASSAVGARTDTQYF
>TRBJ2-3|TRBV19|few|TRBD1
TGTGCCAGTCGGATGGGACAGGGGGCCACAGATACGCAGTATTTT
CASRMGQGATDTQYF
>TRBJ1-5|TRBV28|.|.
TGTGCCAGCAGCCGGGACTTCTCGGGGAATCAGCCCCAGCATTTT
CASSRDFSGNQPQHF
>TRBJ2-1|TRBV5-4|few|TRBD2
TGTGCCAGCAGCTTGGGGGGGACTAGCGAGTGGAATGAGCAGTTCTTC
CASSLGGTSEWNEQFF
>TRBJ2-3|TRBV5-4|.|TRBD2
TGTGCCAGCACCCGTTACGAGGGAGGGAGGGCAGATACGCAGTATTTT
CASTRYEGGRADTQYF
>TRBJ2-1|TRBV28|many|.
TGTGCCAGCAGTTCCGGCCCGCGAGCGAGCTCCTACAATGAGCAGTTCTTC
CASSSGPRASSYNEQFF
>TRBJ1-1|TRBV18|.|.
TGTGCCAGCTCACCAAGACAGTTGAACACTGAAGCTTTCTTT
CASSPRQLNTEAFF
>TRBJ2-7|TRBV7-2|.|.
TGTGCCAGCAGGGTAACCTCCGGGACGTCTCGCTCCTATTCCTACGAGCAGTACTTC
CASRVTSGTSRSYSYEQYF
>TRBJ1-1|TRBV7-2|few|.
TGTGCCAGCAGCTTCCAGGGTAGTGGCACTGAAGCTTTCTTT
CASSFQGSGTEAFF
>TRBJ1-5|TRBV5-1|.|.
TGCGCCAGCAGCGAGTGGGGGAACCTCTGGCAGCCCCAGCATTTT
CASSEWGNLWQPQHF
>TRBJ2-2|TRBV28|few|.
TGTGCCAGCAGTTTATCGTGGGTGGCCAGGGTGAACACCGGGGAGCTGTTTTTT
CASSLSWVARVNTGELFF
>TRBJ1-1|TRBV19|once|.
TGTGCCAGTAGTGTGGTAAACACTGAAGCTTTCTTT
CASSVVNTEAFF
>TRBJ2-1|TRBV10-3|.|TRBD2
TGTGCCACAACCCGACTAGCGGACTACAATGAGCAGTTCTTC
CATTRLADYNEQFF
>TRBJ2-1|TRBV4-1|few|.
TGCGCCAGCAGTCAGGTCGGGAATGAGCAGTTCTTC
CASSQVGNEQFF
>TRBJ2-1|TRBV4-3|.|TRBD2
TGCGCCAGCAGCCAGCTCCGGACTAGCGGATACAATGAGCAGTTCTTC
CASSQLRTSGYNEQFF
>TRBJ2-1|TRBV27|.|.
TGTGCCAGCAGTTTCTGGGCTAGCTCCCGGGAGCAGTTCTTC
CASSFWASSREQFF
>TRBJ1-5|TRBV6-1|.|.
TGTGCCAGCAGTGAAGTATGGTCGGGCCATCAGCCCCAGCATTTT
CASSEVWSGHQPQHF
>TRBJ2-5|TRBV4-3|.|.
TGCGCCAGCAGCCAAGATCTCAGGGAGACCCAGTACTTC
CASSQDLRETQYF
>TRBJ1-1|TRBV25-1|.|TRBD1
TGTGCCAGCAGGGAGGGGGCTCAGGGAGCTTTCTTT
CASREGAQGAFF
>TRBJ1-2|TRBV6-1|.|.
TGTGCCAGCAGTGTCGACTTGGGGGCCGCTGGCTACACCTTC
CASSVDLGAAGYTF
>TRBJ2-3|TRBV7-2|few|TRBD2
TGTGCCAGCAGTTTCGGACTAGCGGGAGAAGATACGCAGTATTTT
CASSFGLAGEDTQYF
>TRBJ2-2|TRBV28|.|.
TGTGCCAGCAGTTTATCGGCCCCCGGGGAGCTGTTTTTT
CASSLSAPGELFF
>TRBJ2-7|TRBV5-5|.|.
TGTGCCAGCAGCCCTCCGGGATCCTTCATCTACGAGCAGTACTTC
CASSPPGSFIYEQYF
>TRBJ2-2|TRBV27|.|TRBD1
TGTGCCAGCAGTGGAACAGGGGGCGCGCCCGGGGAGCTGTTTTTT
CASSGTGGAPGELFF
>TRBJ2-7|TRBV6-1|.|.
TGTGCCAGCAGTGTGAGGTCCGTGGAGGAGCAGTACTTC
CASSVRSVEEQYF
>TRBJ2-3|TRBV5-1|.|.
TGCGCCAGCAGCTTGAGGACGGCCGGAGATACGCAGTATTTT
CASSLRTAGDTQYF
>TRBJ2-2|TRBV10-3|.|TRBD1
TGTGCCATCAGTAAACAGGGGGTCGGGGAGCTGTTTTTT
CAISKQGVGELFF
>TRBJ2-7|TRBV14|.|TRBD2
TGTGCCAGCAGCCGGGCTAGCGGGCCCTACGAGCAGTACTTC
CASSRASGPYEQYF
>TRBJ2-1|TRBV2|.|TRBD2
TGTGCCAGCAGTAGGACGCCCGGCGGGGGCTACAATGAGCAGTTCTTC
CASSRTPGGGYNEQFF
>TRBJ2-7|TRBV7-9|.|TRBD1
TGTGCCATCCAGACAGGGAGCTCCTACGAGCAGTACTTC
CAIQTGSSYEQYF
>TRBJ2-1|TRBV15|.|.
TGTGCCACCAGCAAAGGCGGGACGATCTACAATGAGCAGTTCTTC
CATSKGGTIYNEQFF
>TRBJ2-7|TRBV28|.|TRBD1
TGTGCCAGCAGTCCCTCTAGGGGACAGGGGGTCTACGAGCAGTACTTC
CASSPSRGQGVYEQYF